Shown below are 11 T cell receptor beta chains from a single sample sequenced in a study of blood T cell repertoires in COVID-19 (dated by TCRdb to about 2020). Library prep was done by the immunoSEQ multiplex PCR assay. In its TCRdb copy, this immuneACCESS table keeps in-frame sequences only and misses some clones. Where compared with another copy, unresolved V genes explain less than half of these, and the others have no known cause. This sample gives fewer than 200,000 clones in total; about 80% of them show up just once. The ten most abundant clones make up just over 8.5% of the sample. Material: peripheral blood. All receptors come from a woman in her fifties or sixties with active or convalescent COVID-19.

This rearrangement joins TRBV2 to TRBJ2-5, with TRBD1 identical over 10 bases. The trim removed 5 bases at V and 1 base at J, leaving 4 bases unmatched. This CDR3 contains 15 residues. Germline assignment: CDR1 SNHLY and CDR2 FYNNEI. In nucleotides, the CDR3 is TGTGCCAGCAGTCAACGGACAGGGGGCCAAGAGACCCAGTACTTC. Encoded protein: CASSQRTGGQETQYF.

V gene TRBV21-1 combines with J gene TRBJ1-2; TRBD1 is the table's D call, not checked against the DNA. TRBV21-1 has pseudogene status. The CDR3 contains 14 residues. The CDR3 loop is CASSRDRGKYGYTF. The CDR3 nucleotides read TGTGCCAGCAGCAGGGACAGGGGAAAGTATGGCTACACCTTC.

The CDR3 spells CASSQDARQAQRRGYTF. The CDR3 DNA reads TGTGCCAGCAGCCAAGACGCTCGACAGGCCCAAAGGAGGGGCTACACCTTC. V usage is TRBV4-2 and J usage is TRBJ1-2, with D possibly being TRBD1 (6 bases). The ends were cut back, 0 bases at V and 8 bases at J, with 22 bases in the middle. Per the germline V gene, CDR1 is LGHNA and CDR2 is YNFKEQ. The CDR3 consists of 17 residues.

The CDR3 region is CASSPRVGAANTGELFF. In DNA form, the CDR3 reads TGTGCCAGCAGCCCAAGGGTGGGGGCGGCGAACACCGGGGAGCTGTTTTTT. This sequence joins TRBV7-9 and TRBJ2-2, with D perhaps matching TRBD1 (6 bases). Germline CDR1 reads SEHNR; CDR2 reads FQNEAQ (reference sequence). With 5 bases removed from V and 0 bases from J, the gap between germline ends came to 16 bases. The CDR3 is 17 amino acids.

A single count supports this clone. This chain uses TRBV27 with TRBJ1-2, with TRBD1 identical over 10 bases. Germline V lookup: CDR1 MNHEY, CDR2 SMNVEV (reference sequence). J lost 8 bases, V lost 7 bases, and 10 bases had no gene match. The CDR3 has 14 residues. The CDR3 DNA follows: TGTGCCAGCACCTCGACAGGGGGCGCGAAAGGCTACACCTTC. Translated: CASTSTGGAKGYTF.

This clone was seen a single time. The chain has TRBV27 and TRBJ1-5; D may be TRBD1 (6 bases). Germline V gene sequence: CDR1 MNHEY, CDR2 SMNVEV (reference sequence). CDR3 length: 14 amino acids. The V end lost 5 bases, the J end lost 3 bases, and 11 bases lay between the germline ends. The CDR3: CASSPGQFNQPQHF. The CDR3 DNA is TGTGCCAGCAGTCCCGGACAGTTCAATCAGCCCCAGCATTTT.

CDR3 sequence: CASQDRPYNEQFF. The CDR3 nucleotides are TGTGCCAGCCAGGACAGACCCTACAATGAGCAGTTCTTC. The V gene is TRBV12-3 or TRBV12-4, the J gene TRBJ2-1; possibly TRBD1 for D (6 bases). The CDR3 consists of 13 residues. With 8 bases removed from V and 2 bases from J, the gap between germline ends came to 10 bases.

The V and J genes are TRBV5-6 and TRBJ1-2, with TRBD1 identical over 8 bases. In germline, CDR1 is SGHDT, CDR2 YYEEEE. The CDR3 has 14 residues. After removal of 0 bases from V and 5 bases from J, the junction contained 3 bases not matched to a gene. The CDR3 region is CASSLDQGAYGYTF. The CDR3 region has the DNA TGTGCCAGCAGCTTGGATCAGGGGGCTTATGGCTACACCTTC.

As DNA, the CDR3 is TGTGCCAGCAGCTTGGTCATGAGCTCCTACGAGCAGTACTTC. Residues: CASSLVMSSYEQYF. The J gene is TRBJ2-7, the V gene TRBV5-6; D is undetermined. The CDR3 is made up of 14 amino acids. CDR1 and CDR2 from the germline V gene are SGHDT and YYEEEE. V was clipped by 0 bases and J by 0 bases, with 7 bases between them.

The rearrangement links TRBV7-6 to TRBJ1-1, with D uncertain. Per the germline V gene, CDR1 is SGHVS and CDR2 is FNYEAQ. The V gene lost 1 base and the J gene lost 4 bases, with 7 bases spanning the gap. This CDR3 has 13 residues. The CDR3 nucleotides read TGTGCCAGCAGCTTAGGGGCCCGCACTGAAGCTTTCTTT. This sequence encodes CASSLGARTEAFF.

This chain joins TRBV19 and TRBJ1-1; 8 bases line up with TRBD1. J was trimmed by 4 bases and V by 6 bases; bases with no gene match: 1. CDR1 is LNHDA, CDR2 SQIVND, per germline (reference sequence). CDR3 length: 12 residues. Here the CDR3 DNA reads TGTGCCAGTAGGACAGGGGTCACTGAAGCTTTCTTT. This gives the protein CASRTGVTEAFF.